This T cell receptor beta chain came from a study of cytomegalovirus exposure and HLA in healthy donors. Study results and caveats: Among the sequence variants, a highly shared cluster was likely an artifact of sequencing. There were 150 to 200 TCR beta chains listed as cytomegalovirus-associated.

Use of 60 Vbeta and 13 Jbeta primers characterized the PCR. Here immunoSEQ multiplex PCR was the method, and the copy in TCRdb shows in-frame clones only, minus some. The table has 100,000 to 150,000 clones, almost 85% seen once. This CDR3 comprises 13 residues. The germline V gene encodes CDR1 SGHTA and CDR2 FQGTGA. The V end was cut by 4 bases, the J end by 3 bases, with 9 bases between. On this clone itself: Its antigen remains unidentified.

Sequences were obtained from PBMCs. The chain uses TRBV7-3 and TRBJ1-1; the D gene is possibly TRBD1 (5 bases). This TCR was recovered from a woman aged 18-29 years in good health and CMV-seronegative. CDR3: CASSSSRDTEAFF. The CDR3 DNA sequence: TGTGCCAGCAGCTCCAGCAGGGACACTGAAGCTTTCTTT.